Listed below are T cell receptor beta chains from one sample, sequenced in a study of T cells in tuberculosis. TCRdb's copy holds only in-frame clones and misses some; the assay was immunoSEQ multiplex PCR. The table has 24,000 or so clones, just under 97% seen once. The sample comprised PBMCs. These receptors all come from a donor between 10 and 35 years old with latent tuberculosis or without tuberculosis infection. Each CDR3 is given with its conserved first and last residue. Fields, in order: J gene, V gene, D gene, clone size, CDR3 DNA, CDR3 protein. A D gene is named only where the DNA matches it firmly. Clone size is shown for a subset of rows, as once, few, many or a class of expanded clone.

TRBJ1-1 TRBV6-1 TRBD1 - TGTGCCAGCAGTTTTACAGGGGAGAACACTGAAGCTTTCTTT CASSFTGENTEAFF
TRBJ2-5 TRBV7-9 - - TGTGCCAGCAGCCCCCCGGAGGGGCAAGAGACCCAGTACTTC CASSPPEGQETQYF
TRBJ1-1 TRBV7-2 - - TGTGCCAGCAGCTTAGGTCCGGTGAACACTGAAGCTTTCTTT CASSLGPVNTEAFF
TRBJ1-4 TRBV4-2 - - TGTGCCAGCAGCCCAAATAATGAAAAACTGTTTTTT CASSPNNEKLFF
TRBJ1-2 TRBV5-1 - once TGCGCCAGCAGCTTGGTTCAGGGGTCCTTCTCCTATGGCTACACCTTC CASSLVQGSFSYGYTF
TRBJ1-1 TRBV29-1 - - TGCAGCGTTGAAGCCCTCGAAGCTTTCTTT CSVEALEAFF
TRBJ1-6 TRBV11-2 - - TGTGCCAGCAGCTCCGGCGGTCTCCTTAATTCACCCCTCCACTTT CASSSGGLLNSPLHF
TRBJ1-2 TRBV6-5 - - TGTGCCAGCAGTTACTCGGACAGAGACTATGGCTACACCTTC CASSYSDRDYGYTF
TRBJ1-2 TRBV5-8 - - TGTGCCAGCAGCCCCTATCAGGGAGGGGACCTCTATGGCTACACCTTC CASSPYQGGDLYGYTF
TRBJ1-5 TRBV5-8 TRBD1 - TGTGCCAGCAGCATGAGGACAGGGCGGAGCAATCAGCCCCAGCATTTT CASSMRTGRSNQPQHF
TRBJ1-2 TRBV27 TRBD1 - TGTGCCAGCAGTTTAGGGACAGGATATGGCTACACCTTC CASSLGTGYGYTF
TRBJ2-5 TRBV4-2 - few TGTGCCAGCAGTCAGGAACTAGCCCTCCAAGAGACCCAGTACTTC CASSQELALQETQYF
TRBJ2-3 TRBV6-4 TRBD2 - TGTGCCAGCAGCCTCGCGGGGGGCAGCACAGATACGCAGTATTTT CASSLAGGSTDTQYF
TRBJ2-7 TRBV28 - - TGTGCCAGCAGTTTTCCCCTGAGGCAGGGACAATCCTACGAGCAGTACTTC CASSFPLRQGQSYEQYF
TRBJ2-3 TRBV2 TRBD2 - TGTGCCAGCAGTGGACTAGCGGGGGGACTCACAGATACGCAGTATTTT CASSGLAGGLTDTQYF
TRBJ2-1 TRBV30 - - TGTGCCTGGAGGGCACTAGCAGGTAATGAGCAGTTCTTC CAWRALAGNEQFF
TRBJ1-6 TRBV10-3 - - TGTGCCATCAGTGCCAGGGCCGATACAGGGTTGGGTTCACCCCTCCACTTT CAISARADTGLGSPLHF
TRBJ2-5 TRBV25-1 - - TGTGCCAGCAGTGAAGAAGTACAGGGTACGGGAGAGACCCAGTACTTC CASSEEVQGTGETQYF
TRBJ2-1 TRBV5-1 TRBD2 - TGCGCCGAGGGGGCTAGCGGGGTGGGTGAGCAGTTCTTC CAEGASGVGEQFF
TRBJ2-5 TRBV4-1 TRBD1 - TGCGCCAGCGGACAGGGGCCCCAAGAGACCCAGTACTTC CASGQGPQETQYF
TRBJ2-2 TRBV9 TRBD1 - TGTGCCAGCAGCGTAGTGGGGACAGGGGCCGGGGAGCTGTTTTTT CASSVVGTGAGELFF
TRBJ2-5 TRBV2 TRBD1 - TGTGCCAGCTATGCCGGACAGGGGGAAGAGACCCAGTACTTC CASYAGQGEETQYF
TRBJ1-5 TRBV2 - few TGTGCCAGCAGTGTGCAGGGGTCCCAGCCCCAGCATTTT CASSVQGSQPQHF
TRBJ2-3 TRBV5-1 TRBD1 - TGCGCCAGCAGCTTGGATCGAGGGGGCATAGATACGCAGTATTTT CASSLDRGGIDTQYF
TRBJ1-2 TRBV7-2 TRBD1 - TGTGCCAGCAGTCTGAGGCAGGGGGCAATCTATGGCTACACCTTC CASSLRQGAIYGYTF
TRBJ1-2 TRBV10-3 - once TGTGCCGCTTCGGGGGGGGTGTATGGCTACACCTTC CAASGGVYGYTF
TRBJ1-6 TRBV30 TRBD1 - TGTGCCTGGAGTCCCGGGACAGCTATTTTAACCCTCCACTTT CAWSPGTAILTLHF